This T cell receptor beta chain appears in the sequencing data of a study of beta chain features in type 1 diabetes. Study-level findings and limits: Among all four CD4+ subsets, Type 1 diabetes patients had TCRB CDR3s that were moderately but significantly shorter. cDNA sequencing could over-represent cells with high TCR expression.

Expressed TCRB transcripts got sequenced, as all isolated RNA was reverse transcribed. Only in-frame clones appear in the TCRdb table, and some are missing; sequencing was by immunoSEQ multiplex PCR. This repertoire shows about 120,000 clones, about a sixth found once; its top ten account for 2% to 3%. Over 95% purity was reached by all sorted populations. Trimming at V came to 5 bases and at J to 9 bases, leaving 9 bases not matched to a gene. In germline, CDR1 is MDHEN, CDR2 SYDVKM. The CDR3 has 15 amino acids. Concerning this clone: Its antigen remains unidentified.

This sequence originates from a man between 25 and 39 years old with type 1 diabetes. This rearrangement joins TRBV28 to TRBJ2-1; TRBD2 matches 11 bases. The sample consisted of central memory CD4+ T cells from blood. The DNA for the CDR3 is TGTGCCAGCAGTCCTCTGACTAGCGGGGACGGTGAGCAGTTCTTC. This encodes CASSPLTSGDGEQFF. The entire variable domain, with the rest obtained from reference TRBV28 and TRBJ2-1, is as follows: DVKVTQSSRYLVKRTGEKVFLECVQDMDHENMFWYRQDPGLGLRLIYFSYDVKMKEKGDIPEGYSVSREKKERFSLILESASTNQTSMYLCASSPLTSGDGEQFFGPGTRLTVL.